These 21 T cell receptor beta chains share one sample of origin, sequenced in a study of control samples from healthy donors and cancer patients. The repertoire was sequenced with immunoSEQ multiplex PCR; TCRdb's copy has only in-frame clones and lacks some. The sample lists 65,000 to 100,000 clones, 70% to 90% occurring once. The sample was blood. Source of these receptors: a man between 45 and 60 years old in good health.

CDR3: CASSPSGLAGTGDEQFF. CDR3 nucleotide sequence: TGTGCCAGCTCACCCTCGGGACTAGCGGGGACTGGGGATGAGCAGTTCTTC. The chain employs TRBV18 and TRBJ2-1; TRBD2 matches 13 bases. CDR1 and CDR2 (germline): KGHSH, LQKENI. The CDR3 totals 17 residues. V was clipped by 3 bases and J by 8 bases; unmatched bases: 10.

The chain couples TRBV13 to TRBJ1-5; 7 bases are shared with TRBD1. Germline-derived CDR1 and CDR2 are PRHDT and FYEKMQ (reference sequence). After removal of 4 bases from V and 5 bases from J, the junction contained 5 bases not matched to a gene. The CDR3 has 14 amino acids. The DNA of the CDR3 is TGTGCCAGCAGCTCCAGGGGGACCGATCAGCCCCAGCATTTT. Translating gives CASSSRGTDQPQHF.

The rearrangement links TRBV5-1 to TRBJ1-2; TRBD1 agrees at 8 bases. CDR3 length: 12 residues. CDR1 is SGHRS, CDR2 YFSETQ, per germline. The V gene end was trimmed by 4 bases and the J gene end by 6 bases; junction bases not matched to a gene: 2. The CDR3 bases are TGCGCCAGCAGCCCACAGGGGGATGGCTACACCTTC. Its translation: CASSPQGDGYTF.

The V gene is TRBV27, the J gene TRBJ2-7; D ambiguous. Germline V gene data show CDR1 as MNHEY and CDR2 as SMNVEV (reference sequence). The CDR3 is made up of 14 amino acids. The CDR3 DNA reads as TGTGCTCCTGGTGAGGCAGACGGCTCCTACGAGCAGTACGTC. This codes for CAPGEADGSYEQYV.

The chain's CDR3 is CASSPRLAGWYNEQFF. The CDR3 DNA sequence: TGTGCCAGCAGCCCCAGACTAGCGGGTTGGTACAATGAGCAGTTCTTC. This sequence joins TRBV3-1 (or the pseudogene TRBV3-2) and TRBJ2-1; 10 bases agree with TRBD2. This CDR3 spans 16 amino acids. Trimming removed 4 bases from V and 4 bases from J; junction bases left unmatched: 7. The germline V gene has CDR1 LGHDT and CDR2 YNNKEL (reference sequence).

The CDR3, as DNA: TGTGCCAGCTCACGATGGGACACTTCTAGCAATCAGCCCCAGCATTTT. This encodes CASSRWDTSSNQPQHF. The chain has TRBV18 and TRBJ1-5, with D maybe TRBD1 (6 bases). CDR1 KGHSH and CDR2 LQKENI come from the germline V gene. The CDR3 runs to 16 residues. V was pared by 4 bases and J by 0 bases, with 13 bases between. Full variable domain (missing parts from reference TRBV18 and TRBJ1-5): NAGVMQNPRHLVRRRGQEARLRCSPMKGHSHVYWYRQLPEEGLKFMVYLQKENIIDESGMPKERFSAEFPKEGPSILRIQQVVRGDSAAYFCASSRWDTSSNQPQHFGDGTRLSIL.

The V call is TRBV18, the J call TRBJ2-1, with D hard to call. The CDR3 is 13 amino acids. Germline lookup yields CDR1 KGHSH and CDR2 LQKENI. Trimming took off 0 bases at V and 3 bases at J, with 3 bases between the two ends. The CDR3 bases are TGTGCCAGCTCACCACCGAGCTACAATGAGCAGTTCTTC. Its translation: CASSPPSYNEQFF.

The chain couples TRBV15 to TRBJ1-1; 8 nucleotides align to TRBD1. Germline assignment: CDR1 LNHNV and CDR2 YYDKDF (reference sequence). V lost 1 base, J lost 11 bases, and 12 bases stayed unmatched. The CDR3 has 15 amino acids. CDR3 coding DNA: TGTGCCACCAGCAGAGCCTCCGGGACAGGTGTACTGGCTTTCTTT. It yields the protein CATSRASGTGVLAFF.

V usage is TRBV6-6 and J usage is TRBJ1-2; D is undetermined. The CDR3 consists of 11 residues. The germline CDR1 and CDR2 sequences are MNHNY and SVGAGI (reference sequence). The ends were cut back, 2 bases at V and 8 bases at J, with 6 bases in the middle. The CDR3: CASSYLTGYTF. CDR3 coding DNA: TGTGCCAGCAGTTACCTGACCGGCTACACCTTC.

The rearrangement uses TRBV9 and TRBJ2-3, with D unclear. This CDR3 contains 12 residues. The germline CDR1 and CDR2 sequences are SGDLS and YYNGEE. V dropped 4 bases and J dropped 2 bases, with 5 bases sitting between them. The CDR3 here is CASSRVTDTQYF. The CDR3 DNA sequence: TGTGCCAGCAGCAGGGTCACAGATACGCAGTATTTT.

The chain combines TRBV5-4 with TRBJ1-2; 8 positions match TRBD1. This CDR3 contains 14 residues. The germline V gene has CDR1 SGHNT and CDR2 YYREEE (reference sequence). J gave up 3 bases and V 6 bases, and 7 bases lay outside the gene matches. The CDR3: CASTPDREYYGYTF. The CDR3 DNA follows: TGTGCCAGCACCCCGGACAGGGAGTACTATGGCTACACCTTC. Looking up the rest from reference TRBV5-4 and TRBJ1-2 gives the full variable domain: ETGVTQSPTHLIKTRGQQVTLRCSSQSGHNTVSWYQQALGQGPQFIFQYYREEENGRGNFPPRFSGLQFPNYSSELNVNALELDDSALYLCASTPDREYYGYTFGSGTRLTVV.

The CDR3 nucleotides are TGTGCCAGCAGCTCACCAGGGGAAAGGGCCGGGGAGCTGTTTTTT. This sequence encodes CASSSPGERAGELFF. This chain joins TRBV7-9 and TRBJ2-2, with D possibly matching TRBD1 (6 bases). V was cut by 4 bases and J by 6 bases, with 15 bases left in between. From germline, CDR1 is SEHNR and CDR2 FQNEAQ (reference sequence). The CDR3 is 15 amino acids.

The chain is built from TRBV28 and TRBJ1-4; 7 bases are shared with TRBD1. The V gene end was trimmed by 6 bases and the J gene end by 9 bases; junction bases not matched to a gene: 10. CDR1 and CDR2 from the germline V gene are MDHEN and SYDVKM. The CDR3 runs 14 residues. As DNA, the CDR3 is TGTGCCAGCAGCCGACTGACAGGGACGAAAAAACTGTTTTTT. It yields the protein CASSRLTGTKKLFF.

The rearrangement joins TRBV5-6 to TRBJ2-5; D possibly corresponds to TRBD2 (7 bases). CDR3 length: 14 residues. V dropped 2 bases and J dropped 5 bases, with 13 bases sitting between them. The germline V gene encodes CDR1 SGHDT and CDR2 YYEEEE. CDR3 loop: CASSLWGGWETQYF. CDR3 coding DNA: TGTGCCAGCAGCTTATGGGGGGGCTGGGAGACCCAGTACTTC.

V usage is TRBV9 and J usage is TRBJ2-2; no definite D call. The CDR3 is 12 residues long. The germline V and J ends were trimmed by 9 bases and 3 bases, with 9 bases remaining between them. Germline CDR1 is SGDLS and CDR2 is YYNGEE. CDR3: CATHPYTGELFF. In DNA, the CDR3 is TGTGCCACCCACCCGTACACCGGGGAGCTGTTTTTT.

This chain uses TRBV7-3 with TRBJ2-1; D possibly uses TRBD1 or TRBD2 (6 bases each). The germline V and J ends were trimmed by 1 base and 8 bases, with 21 bases remaining between them. CDR1 and CDR2 from the germline V gene are SGHTA and FQGTGA. This CDR3 region has 17 residues. CDR3 protein: CASSLIRGPSGFDEQFF. The CDR3, as DNA: TGTGCCAGCAGCTTAATCCGGGGGCCTTCGGGTTTTGATGAGCAGTTCTTC.

This chain links TRBV29-1 with TRBJ2-3; no firm D call. The CDR3 totals 13 residues. The ends were cut back, 4 bases at V and 8 bases at J, with 16 bases in the middle. Germline V gene data show CDR1 as SQVTM and CDR2 as ANQGSEA. CDR3 DNA sequence: TGCAGCGTTGCTGGAGTCCTCACTGGTACGCAGTATTTT. It yields the protein CSVAGVLTGTQYF.

The J gene is TRBJ2-2, the V gene TRBV5-1, with a weak D call TRBD2 (5 bases). The CDR3 has 13 amino acids. Per germline, CDR1 SGHRS and CDR2 YFSETQ. With 4 bases removed from V and 8 bases from J, the gap between germline ends came to 12 bases. As DNA, the CDR3 is TGCGCCAGCAGCCCCCTCGGAGGTGGGGAGCTGTTTTTT. This sequence encodes CASSPLGGGELFF. Together with reference TRBV5-1 and TRBJ2-2, the CDR3 gives the full variable domain: KAGVTQTPRYLIKTRGQQVTLSCSPISGHRSVSWYQQTPGQGLQFLFEYFSETQRNKGNFPGRFSGRQFSNSRSEMNVSTLELGDSALYLCASSPLGGGELFFGEGSRLTVL.

The V gene is TRBV9, the J gene TRBJ2-1; TRBD2 aligns across 15 bases. CDR3 length: 17 residues. Per germline, CDR1 SGDLS and CDR2 YYNGEE. V lost 4 bases to trimming and J lost 3 bases; unmatched junction nucleotides: 5. This chain's CDR3 is CASSFKGLAGGYNEQFF. DNA of the CDR3: TGTGCCAGCAGCTTCAAGGGACTAGCGGGGGGCTACAATGAGCAGTTCTTC.

The chain has TRBV24-1 and TRBJ2-3; D gene unclear. CDR3 length: 15 residues. With 0 bases removed from V and 7 bases from J, the gap between germline ends came to 13 bases. Per germline, CDR1 KGHDR and CDR2 SFDVKD. CDR3 in amino acids: CATSDLGQTANTQYF. The CDR3 DNA sequence: TGTGCCACCAGTGATTTGGGCCAAACCGCGAATACGCAGTATTTT.

The chain combines TRBV4-1 with TRBJ1-2; no definite D call. Germline V lookup: CDR1 MGHRA, CDR2 YSYEKL. This CDR3 is built from 14 residues. Deletions cut 1 base from V and 2 bases from J, with 8 bases between. CDR3 protein: CASSQVSGNYGYTF. CDR3 DNA: TGCGCCAGCAGCCAAGTGAGTGGGAACTATGGCTACACCTTC.